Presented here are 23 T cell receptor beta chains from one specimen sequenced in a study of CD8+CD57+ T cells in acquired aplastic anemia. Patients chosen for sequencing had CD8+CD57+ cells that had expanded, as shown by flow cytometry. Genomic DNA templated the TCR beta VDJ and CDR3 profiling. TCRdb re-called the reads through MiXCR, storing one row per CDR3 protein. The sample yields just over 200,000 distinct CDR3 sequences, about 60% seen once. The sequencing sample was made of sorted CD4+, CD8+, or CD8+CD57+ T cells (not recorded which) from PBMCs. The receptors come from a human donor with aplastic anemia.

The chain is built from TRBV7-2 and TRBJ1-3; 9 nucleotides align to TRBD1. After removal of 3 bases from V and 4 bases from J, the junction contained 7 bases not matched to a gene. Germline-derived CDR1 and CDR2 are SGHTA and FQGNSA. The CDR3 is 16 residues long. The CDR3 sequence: CASSFQGGTGGNTIYF. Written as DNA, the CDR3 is TGTGCCAGCAGCTTTCAGGGCGGGACAGGGGGAAACACCATATATTTT.

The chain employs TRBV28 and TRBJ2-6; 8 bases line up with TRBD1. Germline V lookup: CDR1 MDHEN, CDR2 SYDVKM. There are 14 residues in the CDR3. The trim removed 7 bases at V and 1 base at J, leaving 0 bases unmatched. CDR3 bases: TGTGCCAGCAACAGGGGGTCTGGGGCCAACGTCCTGACTTTC. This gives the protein CASNRGSGANVLTF. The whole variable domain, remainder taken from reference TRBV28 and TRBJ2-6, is DVKVTQSSRYLVKRTGEKVFLECVQDMDHENMFWYRQDPGLGLRLIYFSYDVKMKEKGDIPEGYSVSREKKERFSLILESASTNQTSMYLCASNRGSGANVLTFGAGSRLTVL.

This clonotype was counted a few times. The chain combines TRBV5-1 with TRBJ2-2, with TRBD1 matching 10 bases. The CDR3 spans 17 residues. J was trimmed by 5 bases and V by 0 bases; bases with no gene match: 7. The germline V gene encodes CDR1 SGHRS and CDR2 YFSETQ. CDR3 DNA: TGCGCCAGCAGCTTGGATGCAGGACAGGGGGGTACCGGGGAGCTGTTTTTT. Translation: CASSLDAGQGGTGELFF. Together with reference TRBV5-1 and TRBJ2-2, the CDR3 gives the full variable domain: KAGVTQTPRYLIKTRGQQVTLSCSPISGHRSVSWYQQTPGQGLQFLFEYFSETQRNKGNFPGRFSGRQFSNSRSEMNVSTLELGDSALYLCASSLDAGQGGTGELFFGEGSRLTVL.

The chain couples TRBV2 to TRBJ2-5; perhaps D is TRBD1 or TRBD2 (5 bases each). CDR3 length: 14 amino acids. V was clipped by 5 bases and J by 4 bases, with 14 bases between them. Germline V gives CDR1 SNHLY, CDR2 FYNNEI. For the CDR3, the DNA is TGTGCCAGCAGTAATTCCGGGACCCGAGAGACCCAGTACTTC. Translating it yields CASSNSGTRETQYF.

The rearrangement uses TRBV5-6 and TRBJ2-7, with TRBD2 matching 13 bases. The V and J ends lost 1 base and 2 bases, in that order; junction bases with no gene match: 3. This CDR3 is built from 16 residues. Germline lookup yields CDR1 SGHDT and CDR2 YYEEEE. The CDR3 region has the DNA TGTGCCAGCAGCTTGCGGACTAGCGGGGGTGCCTACGAGCAGTACTTC. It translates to CASSLRTSGGAYEQYF. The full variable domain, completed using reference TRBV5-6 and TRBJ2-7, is DAGVTQSPTHLIKTRGQQVTLRCSPKSGHDTVSWYQQALGQGPQFIFQYYEEEERQRGNFPDRFSGHQFPNYSSELNVNALLLGDSALYLCASSLRTSGGAYEQYFGPGTRLTVT.

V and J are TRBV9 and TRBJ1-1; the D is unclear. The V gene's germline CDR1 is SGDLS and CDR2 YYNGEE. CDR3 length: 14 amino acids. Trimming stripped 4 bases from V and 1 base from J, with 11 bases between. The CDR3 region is CASSLKSSNTEAFF. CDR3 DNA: TGTGCCAGCAGCTTAAAGAGCTCGAACACTGAAGCTTTCTTT. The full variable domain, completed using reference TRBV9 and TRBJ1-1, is DSGVTQTPKHLITATGQRVTLRCSPRSGDLSVYWYQQSLDQGLQFLIQYYNGEERAKGNILERFSAQQFPDLHSELNLSSLELGDSALYFCASSLKSSNTEAFFGQGTRLTVV.

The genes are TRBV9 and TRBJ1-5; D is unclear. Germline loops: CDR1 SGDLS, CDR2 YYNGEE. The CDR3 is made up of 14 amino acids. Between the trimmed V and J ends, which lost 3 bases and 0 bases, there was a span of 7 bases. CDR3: CASSGAASNQPQHF. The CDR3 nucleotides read TGTGCCAGCAGCGGGGCAGCTAGCAATCAGCCCCAGCATTTT.

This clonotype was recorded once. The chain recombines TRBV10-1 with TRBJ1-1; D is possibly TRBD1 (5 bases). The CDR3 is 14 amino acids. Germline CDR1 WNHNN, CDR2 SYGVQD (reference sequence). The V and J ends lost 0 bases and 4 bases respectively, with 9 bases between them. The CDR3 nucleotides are TGCGCCAGCAGTGAGTCGGGGGAGATCACTGAAGCTTTCTTT. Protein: CASSESGEITEAFF.

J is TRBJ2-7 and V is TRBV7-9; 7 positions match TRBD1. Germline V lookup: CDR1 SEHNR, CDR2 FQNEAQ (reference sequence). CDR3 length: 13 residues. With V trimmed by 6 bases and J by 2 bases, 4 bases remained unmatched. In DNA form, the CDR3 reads TGTGCCAGCAGTGGACAGGCTCCCTACGAGCAGTACTTC. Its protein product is CASSGQAPYEQYF.

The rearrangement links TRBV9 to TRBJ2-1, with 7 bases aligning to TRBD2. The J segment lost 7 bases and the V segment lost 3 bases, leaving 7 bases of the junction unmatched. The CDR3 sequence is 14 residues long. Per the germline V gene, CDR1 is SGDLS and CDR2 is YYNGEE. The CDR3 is CASSGGTIRNEQFF. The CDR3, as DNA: TGTGCCAGCAGCGGGGGGACTATAAGGAATGAGCAGTTCTTC.

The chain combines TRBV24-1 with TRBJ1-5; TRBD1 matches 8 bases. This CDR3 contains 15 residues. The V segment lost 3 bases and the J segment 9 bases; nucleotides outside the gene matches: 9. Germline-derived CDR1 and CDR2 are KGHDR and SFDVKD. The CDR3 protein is CATSDAGRGTGPQHF. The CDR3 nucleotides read TGTGCCACCAGTGATGCAGGGCGCGGGACAGGGCCCCAGCATTTT.

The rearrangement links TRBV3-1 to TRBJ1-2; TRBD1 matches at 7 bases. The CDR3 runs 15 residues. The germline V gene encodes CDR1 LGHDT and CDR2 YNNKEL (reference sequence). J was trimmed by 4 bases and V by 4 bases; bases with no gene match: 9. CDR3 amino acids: CASSPVPTGVYGYTF. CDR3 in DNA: TGTGCCAGCAGCCCTGTACCCACAGGGGTCTATGGCTACACCTTC.

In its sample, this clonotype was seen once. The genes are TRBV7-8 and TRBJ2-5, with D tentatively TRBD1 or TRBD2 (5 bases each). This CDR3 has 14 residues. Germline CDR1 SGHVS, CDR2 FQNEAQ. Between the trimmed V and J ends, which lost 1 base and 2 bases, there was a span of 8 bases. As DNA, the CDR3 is TGTGCCAGCAGCTTAGGACAGCGGCAAGAGACCCAGTACTTC. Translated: CASSLGQRQETQYF.

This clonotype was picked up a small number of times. CDR3 residues: CASSYREAASTQYF. The CDR3 region has the DNA TGTGCCAGCAGCTACCGGGAGGCTGCTTCGACCCAGTACTTC. The chain is built from TRBV7-6 and TRBJ2-5; 7 bases are a match to TRBD2. CDR1 and CDR2 (germline): SGHVS, FNYEAQ. Trimming cost V 4 bases and J 7 bases; bases outside gene matches: 9. There are 14 residues in the CDR3.

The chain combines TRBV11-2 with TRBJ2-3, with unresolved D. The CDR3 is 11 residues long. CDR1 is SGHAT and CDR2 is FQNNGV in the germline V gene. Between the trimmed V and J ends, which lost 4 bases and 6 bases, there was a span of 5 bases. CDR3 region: CASSSQDTQYF. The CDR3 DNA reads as TGTGCCAGCAGCTCCCAGGATACGCAGTATTTT.

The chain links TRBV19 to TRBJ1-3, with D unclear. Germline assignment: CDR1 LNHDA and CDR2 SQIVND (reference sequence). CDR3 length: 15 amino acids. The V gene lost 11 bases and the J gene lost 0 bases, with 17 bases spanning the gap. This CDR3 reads CAASEEGFSGNTIYF. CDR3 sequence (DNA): TGTGCCGCCTCAGAGGAGGGCTTCTCTGGAAACACCATATATTTT.

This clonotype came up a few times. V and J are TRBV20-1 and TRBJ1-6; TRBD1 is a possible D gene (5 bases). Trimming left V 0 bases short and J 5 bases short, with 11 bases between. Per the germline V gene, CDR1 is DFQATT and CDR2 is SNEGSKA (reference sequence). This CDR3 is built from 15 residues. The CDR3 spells CSARDREGDNSPLHF. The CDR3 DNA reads TGCAGTGCTAGAGATCGAGAAGGGGATAATTCACCCCTCCACTTT.

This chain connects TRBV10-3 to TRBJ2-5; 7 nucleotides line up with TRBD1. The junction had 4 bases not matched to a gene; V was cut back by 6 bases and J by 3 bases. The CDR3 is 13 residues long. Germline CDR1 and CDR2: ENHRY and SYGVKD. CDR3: CAIRAGTEETQYF. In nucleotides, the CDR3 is TGTGCCATCAGGGCCGGGACAGAAGAGACCCAGTACTTC.

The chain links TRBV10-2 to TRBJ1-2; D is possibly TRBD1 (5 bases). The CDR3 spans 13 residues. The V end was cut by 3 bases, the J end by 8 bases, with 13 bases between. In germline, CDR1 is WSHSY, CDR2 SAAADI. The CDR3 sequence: CASSDSRAGGYTF. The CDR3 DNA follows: TGCGCCAGCAGTGATTCCAGGGCAGGCGGCTACACCTTC.

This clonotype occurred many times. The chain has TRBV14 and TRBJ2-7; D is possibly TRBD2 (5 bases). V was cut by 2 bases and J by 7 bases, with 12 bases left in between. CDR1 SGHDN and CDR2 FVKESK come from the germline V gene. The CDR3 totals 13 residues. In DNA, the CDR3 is TGTGCCAGCAGCCAAAGCCGGCGAGGGGAGCAGTACTTC. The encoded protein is CASSQSRRGEQYF.

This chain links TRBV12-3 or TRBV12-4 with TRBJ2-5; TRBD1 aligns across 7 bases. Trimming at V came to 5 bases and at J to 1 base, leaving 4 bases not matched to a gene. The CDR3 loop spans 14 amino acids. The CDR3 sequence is CASSVQGTQETQYF. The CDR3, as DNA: TGTGCCAGCAGTGTACAGGGGACCCAAGAGACCCAGTACTTC.

CDR3 residues: CASPAPITGTFYTDTQYF. DNA for the CDR3: TGTGCCAGTCCTGCCCCGATTACCGGGACCTTTTACACAGATACGCAGTATTTT. The chain couples TRBV7-9 to TRBJ2-3; D is possibly TRBD1 or TRBD2 (5 bases each). The germline V gene has CDR1 SEHNR and CDR2 FQNEAQ (reference sequence). With 9 bases removed from V and 2 bases from J, the gap between germline ends came to 27 bases. The CDR3 has 18 amino acids.

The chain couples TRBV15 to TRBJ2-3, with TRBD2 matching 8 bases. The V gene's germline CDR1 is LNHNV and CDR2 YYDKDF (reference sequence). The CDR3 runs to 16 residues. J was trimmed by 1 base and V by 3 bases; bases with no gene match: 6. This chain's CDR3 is CATSSSDGGGTDTQYF. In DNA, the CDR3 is TGTGCCACCAGCAGCTCCGACGGGGGGGGCACAGATACGCAGTATTTT.